The sample holds a few counts of the clone carrying this TCR beta chain. These data are taken from a study of response to subunit inactivated influenza vaccine. V was cut by 0 bases and J by 5 bases, with 7 bases left in between. The CDR3 has 13 amino acids. Per germline, CDR1 MNHEY and CDR2 SVGEGT. Via MiXCR, TCRdb re-called the RT-PCR reads, giving one row per CDR3 protein. Of about 570,000 distinct CDR3 sequences detected, 12% appear once; the ten largest clones hold roughly a tenth. J is TRBJ1-2 and V is TRBV6-2 or TRBV6-3; D is unclear. This clonotype was sampled from a man aged 45 to 65 who received an inactivated influenza vaccine. The starting material was PBMCs from blood, obtained on the day of vaccination. CDR3 sequence (DNA): TGTGCCAGCAGTTACTCGTCAGTATATGGCTACACCTTC. Translating gives CASSYSSVYGYTF.